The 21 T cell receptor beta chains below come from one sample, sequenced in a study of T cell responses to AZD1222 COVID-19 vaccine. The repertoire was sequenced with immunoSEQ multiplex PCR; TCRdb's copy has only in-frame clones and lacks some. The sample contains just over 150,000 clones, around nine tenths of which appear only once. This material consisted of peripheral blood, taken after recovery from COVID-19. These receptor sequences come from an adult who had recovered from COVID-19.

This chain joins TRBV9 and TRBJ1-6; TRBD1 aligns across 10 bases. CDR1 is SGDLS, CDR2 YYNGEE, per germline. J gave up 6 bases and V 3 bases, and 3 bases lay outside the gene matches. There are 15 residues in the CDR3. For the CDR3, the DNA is TGTGCCAGCAGCGGACAGGGGGCTGGTAATTCACCCCTCCACTTT. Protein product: CASSGQGAGNSPLHF.

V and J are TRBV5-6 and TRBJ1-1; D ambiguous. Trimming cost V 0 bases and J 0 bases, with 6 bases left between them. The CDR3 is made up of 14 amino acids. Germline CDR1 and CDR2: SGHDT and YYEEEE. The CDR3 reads CASSLDPVNTEAFF. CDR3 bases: TGTGCCAGCAGCTTGGATCCGGTGAACACTGAAGCTTTCTTT.

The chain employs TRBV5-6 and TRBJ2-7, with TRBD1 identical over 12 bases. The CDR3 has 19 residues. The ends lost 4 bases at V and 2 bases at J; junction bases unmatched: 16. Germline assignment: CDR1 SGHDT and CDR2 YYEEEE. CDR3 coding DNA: TGTGCCAGCAGCAACCTCCGGGACAGGGGGCGTATGGTAACCTACGAGCAGTACTTC. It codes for CASSNLRDRGRMVTYEQYF.

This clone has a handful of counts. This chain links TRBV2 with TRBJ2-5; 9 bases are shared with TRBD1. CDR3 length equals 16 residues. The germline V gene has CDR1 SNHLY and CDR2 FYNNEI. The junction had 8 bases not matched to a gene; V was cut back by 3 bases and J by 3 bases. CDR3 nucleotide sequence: TGTGCCAGCAGTGAGAATCCGGGACAGGGAAAAGAGACCCAGTACTTC. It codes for CASSENPGQGKETQYF.

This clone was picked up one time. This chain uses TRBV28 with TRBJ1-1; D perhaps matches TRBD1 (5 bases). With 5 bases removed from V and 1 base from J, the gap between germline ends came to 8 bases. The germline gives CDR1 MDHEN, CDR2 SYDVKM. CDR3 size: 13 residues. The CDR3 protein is CASSARANTEAFF. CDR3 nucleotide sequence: TGTGCCAGCAGTGCCAGGGCGAACACTGAAGCTTTCTTT.

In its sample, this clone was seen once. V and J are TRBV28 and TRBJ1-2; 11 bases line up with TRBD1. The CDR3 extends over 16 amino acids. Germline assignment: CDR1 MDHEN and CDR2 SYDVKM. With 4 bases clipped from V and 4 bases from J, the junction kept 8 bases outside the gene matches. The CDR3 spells CASSSPGQGVPYGYTF. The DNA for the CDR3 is TGTGCCAGCAGTTCACCGGGACAGGGGGTTCCCTATGGCTACACCTTC.

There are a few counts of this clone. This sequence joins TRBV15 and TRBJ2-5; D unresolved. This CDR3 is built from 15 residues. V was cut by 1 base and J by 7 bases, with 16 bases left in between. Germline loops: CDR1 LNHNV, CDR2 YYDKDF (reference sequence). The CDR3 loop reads CATSRGFHTGGTQYF. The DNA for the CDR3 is TGTGCCACCAGCAGAGGGTTTCACACCGGCGGGACCCAGTACTTC.

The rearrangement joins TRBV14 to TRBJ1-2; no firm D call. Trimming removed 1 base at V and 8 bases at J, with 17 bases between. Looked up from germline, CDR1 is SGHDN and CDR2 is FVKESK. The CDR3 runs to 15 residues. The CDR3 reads CASSQVGGSPAGYTF. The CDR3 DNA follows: TGTGCCAGCAGCCAAGTCGGTGGGTCCCCCGCCGGCTACACCTTC. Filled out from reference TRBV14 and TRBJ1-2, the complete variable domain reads EAGVTQFPSHSVIEKGQTVTLRCDPISGHDNLYWYRRVMGKEIKFLLHFVKESKQDESGMPNNRFLAERTGGTYSTLKVQPAELEDSGVYFCASSQVGGSPAGYTFGSGTRLTVV.

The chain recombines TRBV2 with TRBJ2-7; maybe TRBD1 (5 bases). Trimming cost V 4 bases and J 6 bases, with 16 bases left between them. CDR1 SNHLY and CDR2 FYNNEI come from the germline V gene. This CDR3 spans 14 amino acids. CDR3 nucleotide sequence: TGTGCCAGCAGTGTGGGGCTTAAACGTTTCGAGCAGTACTTC. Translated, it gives CASSVGLKRFEQYF.

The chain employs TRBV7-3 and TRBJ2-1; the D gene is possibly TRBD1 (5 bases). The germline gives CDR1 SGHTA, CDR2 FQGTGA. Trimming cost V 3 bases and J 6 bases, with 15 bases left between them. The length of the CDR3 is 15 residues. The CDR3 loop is CASSLGLGLGNEQFF. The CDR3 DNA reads TGTGCCAGCAGCTTGGGGCTAGGATTAGGCAATGAGCAGTTCTTC.

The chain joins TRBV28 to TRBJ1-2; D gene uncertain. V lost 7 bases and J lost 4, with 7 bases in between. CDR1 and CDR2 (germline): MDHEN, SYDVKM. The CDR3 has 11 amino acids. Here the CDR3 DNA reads TGTGCCAGCAAAGGAACCTATGGCTACACCTTC. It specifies CASKGTYGYTF.

In nucleotides, the CDR3 is TGTGCCAGCAGCGTAGCTAAGGGTGGCTACGAGCAGTACTTC. Protein product: CASSVAKGGYEQYF. This chain links TRBV9 with TRBJ2-7, with unresolved D. CDR1 and CDR2 from the germline V gene are SGDLS and YYNGEE. There are 14 residues in the CDR3. V dropped 0 bases and J dropped 3 bases, with 10 bases sitting between them.

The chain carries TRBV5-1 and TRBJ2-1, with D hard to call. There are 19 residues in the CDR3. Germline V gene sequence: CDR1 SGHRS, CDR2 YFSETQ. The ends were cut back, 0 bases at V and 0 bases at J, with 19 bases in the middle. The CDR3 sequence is CASSLANSRSRNSYNEQFF. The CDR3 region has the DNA TGCGCCAGCAGCTTGGCTAATAGTCGCTCCAGGAACTCCTACAATGAGCAGTTCTTC.

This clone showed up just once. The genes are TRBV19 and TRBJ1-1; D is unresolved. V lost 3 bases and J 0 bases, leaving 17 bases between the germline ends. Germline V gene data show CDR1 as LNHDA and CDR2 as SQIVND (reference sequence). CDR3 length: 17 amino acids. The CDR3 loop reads CASSIRAPPELNTEAFF. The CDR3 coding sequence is TGTGCCAGTAGTATCCGCGCCCCGCCGGAGTTGAACACTGAAGCTTTCTTT.

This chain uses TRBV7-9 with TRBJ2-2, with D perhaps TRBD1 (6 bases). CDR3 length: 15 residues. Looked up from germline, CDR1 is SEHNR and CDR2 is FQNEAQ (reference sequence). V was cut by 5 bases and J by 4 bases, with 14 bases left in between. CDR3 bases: TGTGCCAGCAGCCTGATGACAGGACCCACCGGGGAGCTGTTTTTT. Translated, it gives CASSLMTGPTGELFF.

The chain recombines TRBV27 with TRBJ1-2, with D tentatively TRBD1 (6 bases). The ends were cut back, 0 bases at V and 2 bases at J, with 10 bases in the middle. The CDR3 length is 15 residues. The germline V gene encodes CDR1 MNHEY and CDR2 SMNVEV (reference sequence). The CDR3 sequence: CASSLSGAGNYGYTF. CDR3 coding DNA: TGTGCCAGCAGTTTATCGGGGGCAGGCAACTATGGCTACACCTTC.

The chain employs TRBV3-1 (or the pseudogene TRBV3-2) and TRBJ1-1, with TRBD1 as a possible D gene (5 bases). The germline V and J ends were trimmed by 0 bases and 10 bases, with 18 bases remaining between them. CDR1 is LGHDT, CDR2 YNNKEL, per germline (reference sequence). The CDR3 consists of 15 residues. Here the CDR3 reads CASSQDPRTKARAFF. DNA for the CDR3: TGTGCCAGCAGCCAAGATCCCAGGACAAAGGCCAGAGCTTTCTTT.

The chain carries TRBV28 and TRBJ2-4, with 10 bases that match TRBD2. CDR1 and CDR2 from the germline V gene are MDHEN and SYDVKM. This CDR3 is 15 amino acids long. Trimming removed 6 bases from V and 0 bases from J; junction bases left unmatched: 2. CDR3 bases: TGTGCCAGCAGACGACTAGCGGGAGCCAAAAACATTCAGTACTTC. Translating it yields CASRRLAGAKNIQYF.

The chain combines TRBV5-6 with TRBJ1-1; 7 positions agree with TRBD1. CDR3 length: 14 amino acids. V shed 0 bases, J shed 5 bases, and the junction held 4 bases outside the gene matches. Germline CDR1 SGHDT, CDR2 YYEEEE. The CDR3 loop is CASSLDRGRTEAFF. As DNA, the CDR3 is TGTGCCAGCAGCTTGGACAGGGGTAGGACTGAAGCTTTCTTT.

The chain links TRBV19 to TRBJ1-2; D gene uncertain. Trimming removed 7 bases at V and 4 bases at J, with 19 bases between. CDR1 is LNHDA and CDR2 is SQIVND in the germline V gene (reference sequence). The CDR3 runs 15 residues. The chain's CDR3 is CASTLTQRSSYGYTF. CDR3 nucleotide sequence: TGTGCCAGTACCCTCACTCAGAGGTCCTCCTATGGCTACACCTTC.

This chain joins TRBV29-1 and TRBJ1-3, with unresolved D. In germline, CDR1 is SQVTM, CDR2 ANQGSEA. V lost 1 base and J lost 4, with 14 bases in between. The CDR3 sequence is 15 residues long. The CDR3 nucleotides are TGCAGCGTTGAAGCCCGACTAACGAGGGGAAACACCATATATTTT. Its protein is CSVEARLTRGNTIYF.